The rows below give T cell receptor beta chains drawn from one sample of a study of blood T cell repertoires in COVID-19. Using immunoSEQ multiplex PCR, the repertoire was profiled, and TCRdb retains in-frame clones only, with some absent. The table includes over 100,000 clones, approximately 83% detected once. The specimen was peripheral blood. All receptors come from a woman at least 80 years old with active or convalescent COVID-19. Both conserved end residues are part of each CDR3. The D gene is left open where the match is weak. Clone sizes are given selectively: once, few, many, or a class where the clone is expanded.

.	TRBJ1-2	TRBV4-3	14	.	TGCGCCAGCAGCCTCAGACAGGCAGTCAATGGCTACACCTTC	CASSLRQAVNGYTF
.	TRBJ2-1	TRBV10-1	17	.	TGCGCCAGCAATCGGTCCGCCCGGAGGGCCTACTACAATGAGCAGTTCTTC	CASNRSARRAYYNEQFF
TRBD1	TRBJ2-2	TRBV5-4	16	few	TGTGCCAGCAGCTCGGGACAGGGGGGTGGCACCGGGGAGCTGTTTTTT	CASSSGQGGGTGELFF
.	TRBJ2-3	TRBV7-8	14	.	TGTGCCAGCAGCCAATGGGACTTCACAGATACGCAGTATTTT	CASSQWDFTDTQYF
TRBD1	TRBJ2-1	TRBV7-3	13	.	TGTGCCAGCAGCTCACAGGGGGCCACTGAGCAGTTCTTC	CASSSQGATEQFF
TRBD1	TRBJ2-7	TRBV11-2	14	few	TGTGCCAGCAGCTTCGGGACAGGGACATACGAGCAGTACTTC	CASSFGTGTYEQYF
TRBD1	TRBJ1-1	TRBV2	15	.	TGTGCCAGCAGTGAAGCGCCAGGACAGGGGGCCGGAGCTTTCTTT	CASSEAPGQGAGAFF
.	TRBJ2-3	TRBV12-3/TRBV12-4	13	few	TGTGCCAGCAGAAGCGTCAACACAGATACGCAGTATTTT	CASRSVNTDTQYF
.	TRBJ1-2	TRBV29-1	13	.	TGCAGCGTCCCTAAACAGGGTACGGGTGGCTACACCTTC	CSVPKQGTGGYTF
.	TRBJ1-1	TRBV19	14	.	TGTGCCAGTAGTCCGTGGGGGGGGAACACTGAAGCTTTCTTT	CASSPWGGNTEAFF
.	TRBJ1-4	TRBV4-1	17	.	TGCGCCAGCAGCCAAGATCCGCCCGGGGGAGCTAATGAAAAACTGTTTTTT	CASSQDPPGGANEKLFF
.	TRBJ1-5	TRBV5-4	15	.	TGTGCCAGCAGCTTGGGAGGTTTTAGCAATCAGCCCCAGCATTTT	CASSLGGFSNQPQHF
.	TRBJ2-1	TRBV7-9	13	.	TGTGCCAGCAACCCCGCACACCTGGATGAGCAGTTCTTC	CASNPAHLDEQFF
.	TRBJ1-2	TRBV28	11	.	TGTGCCAGCAGCTACAGGGAGAGCTACACCTTC	CASSYRESYTF
TRBD1	TRBJ1-5	TRBV10-1	20	.	TGCGCCAGCAGTGAGGAACGGGTACCGATAAACAGGGGGCTAAATCAGCCCCAGCATTTT	CASSEERVPINRGLNQPQHF
TRBD1	TRBJ2-2	TRBV7-7	15	.	TGTGCTAGCAGCAAGGACAGGGAAGGCACCGGGGAGCTGTTTTTT	CASSKDREGTGELFF
.	TRBJ1-2	TRBV4-1	15	.	TGCGCCAGCAGCCAAGGAGGTCGCGAGGGCTATGGCTACACCTTC	CASSQGGREGYGYTF
TRBD1	TRBJ1-3	TRBV9	15	.	TGTGCCAGCAGCGCCACAGGGGTCTCTGGAAACACCATATATTTT	CASSATGVSGNTIYF
.	TRBJ1-1	TRBV30	12	few	TGTGCCTGGGACCGCCGGGAGTTGGAAGCTTTCTTT	CAWDRRELEAFF
.	TRBJ1-3	TRBV30	14	.	TGTGCCTGGGGTCGAGACACGTCTGGAAACACCATATATTTT	CAWGRDTSGNTIYF
.	TRBJ1-5	TRBV6-1	15	.	TGTGCCAGCAGTGATCTATTCCAGGGGAATCAGCCCCAGCATTTT	CASSDLFQGNQPQHF
TRBD2	TRBJ2-7	TRBV5-6	14	.	TGTGCCAGCAGCTCCCTTCGGGGAGGGGACGAGCAGTACTTC	CASSSLRGGDEQYF
TRBD1	TRBJ1-4	TRBV27	14	.	TGTGCCAGCAGTAAACAGGGGAGTGGTGAAAAACTGTTTTTT	CASSKQGSGEKLFF
.	TRBJ2-1	TRBV7-2	16	.	TGTGCCAGCAGCGAAGCCCTGCAGGTGCCCTACAATGAGCAGTTCTTC	CASSEALQVPYNEQFF
TRBD1	TRBJ2-2	TRBV7-9	16	.	TGTGCCAGCAGCCCGCGGGACAGGGGGTCTACCGGGGAGCTGTTTTTT	CASSPRDRGSTGELFF
TRBD1	TRBJ2-7	TRBV5-6	13	.	TGTGCCAGCAGCCTGGACAGGGGCTACGAGCAGTACTTC	CASSLDRGYEQYF
TRBD1	TRBJ2-1	TRBV4-1	16	once	TGCGCCAGCAGCCTGAGAGGGGACAGCTCCTACAATGAGCAGTTCTTC	CASSLRGDSSYNEQFF
.	TRBJ1-1	TRBV28	18	.	TGTGCCAGCATCCGGCGGGGATTATACGGCCCGTTAGGCACTGAAGCTTTCTTT	CASIRRGLYGPLGTEAFF
.	TRBJ1-2	TRBV5-4	14	.	TGTGCCAGCAGCTTGGACACAGCCCCGTATGGCTACACCTTC	CASSLDTAPYGYTF
TRBD1	TRBJ1-4	TRBV7-9	17	.	TGTGCCAGCAGCTCCGGGACAGGGGGTGTTACGGATGAAAAACTGTTTTTT	CASSSGTGGVTDEKLFF
TRBD1	TRBJ2-3	TRBV7-2	14	.	TGTGCCAGCGGCGACAGGGGGCCGGTAGATACGCAGTATTTT	CASGDRGPVDTQYF
.	TRBJ2-2	TRBV7-6	15	.	TGTGCCAGCAGACCCGGGACAACTAGCACCGGGGAGCTGTTTTTT	CASRPGTTSTGELFF
.	TRBJ1-5	TRBV28	14	once	TGTGCCAGCATGTCTGGACAGAAGAATCAGCCCCAGCATTTT	CASMSGQKNQPQHF
.	TRBJ2-7	TRBV27	16	once	TGTGCCAGCAGTTTCCGACAGGCAGAATTAACCTACGAGCAGTACTTC	CASSFRQAELTYEQYF
.	TRBJ2-1	TRBV5-1	15	.	TGCGCCAGCAGCTTGGTAGGAGGGTACAACAATGAGCAGTTCTTC	CASSLVGGYNNEQFF
.	TRBJ1-2	TRBV2	14	.	TGTGCCAGCAGTGAAGTCCAGGGAATGTATGGCTACACCTTC	CASSEVQGMYGYTF
.	TRBJ2-7	TRBV7-2	15	.	TGTGCCAGCAGCTTAGGACAGTTCGGATTATACGAGCAGTACTTC	CASSLGQFGLYEQYF
.	TRBJ2-5	TRBV7-2	14	.	TGTGCCAGCAGCCCCCTTGGGAGACAAGAGACCCAGTACTTC	CASSPLGRQETQYF
.	TRBJ1-6	TRBV7-9	14	.	TGTGCCAGCACCATACAGGGTATCGGGTCACCCCTCCACTTT	CASTIQGIGSPLHF
TRBD1	TRBJ1-2	TRBV9	14	few	TGTGCCAGCAGCGTAGTGGGACAGGGGAACGGCTACACCTTC	CASSVVGQGNGYTF
TRBD1	TRBJ1-1	TRBV4-3	13	few	TGCGCCAGCAGCCAAGATGGGGACAGTGAAGCTTTCTTT	CASSQDGDSEAFF
TRBD1	TRBJ1-4	TRBV7-8	15	.	TGTGCCAGCAGCTCTTCGGGACAGCATAATGAAAAACTGTTTTTT	CASSSSGQHNEKLFF
.	TRBJ1-5	TRBV15	14	.	TGTGCCACCAGCCTGGACAGAGCCGGTCAGCCCCAGCATTTT	CATSLDRAGQPQHF
TRBD1	TRBJ1-5	TRBV27	16	.	TGTGCCAGTTTCCCATTGGGGCAGGGGGGCCCTCAGCCCCAGCATTTT	CASFPLGQGGPQPQHF
.	TRBJ2-7	TRBV19	14	.	TGTGCCAGTAGAAAAACAGACCGATCCTACGAGCAGTACTTC	CASRKTDRSYEQYF
.	TRBJ1-2	TRBV10-3	15	.	TGTGCCATCAGCGCGGGCCCACCTCGGGACTATGGCTACACCTTC	CAISAGPPRDYGYTF
.	TRBJ1-3	TRBV5-1	12	.	TGCGCCAGCAGCTTGGAGGGGCCGACCATATATTTT	CASSLEGPTIYF
TRBD1	TRBJ1-1	TRBV27	15	.	TGTGCCAGCAGCAGCGGGACAGGTCGGGGCACTGAAGCTTTCTTT	CASSSGTGRGTEAFF
.	TRBJ1-2	TRBV28	13	once	TGTGCCAGCAGGAGGATGGGGCGTTATGGCTACACCTTC	CASRRMGRYGYTF
TRBD2	TRBJ2-2	TRBV18	18	.	TGTGCCAGCTCACCACCGTTACGAGCGGGAGAGGACACCGGGGAGCTGTTTTTT	CASSPPLRAGEDTGELFF
TRBD1	TRBJ2-5	TRBV14	15	.	TGTGCCAGCAGCCCCCGGACAGGGGTGAGAGAGACCCAGTACTTC	CASSPRTGVRETQYF
TRBD2	TRBJ2-1	TRBV7-2	15	.	TGTGCCAGCAGACGCGGGGGGGCACTCGACAATGAGCAGTTCTTC	CASRRGGALDNEQFF
.	TRBJ1-2	TRBV5-6	14	.	TGTGCCAGCAGCCAAGACCGGGGAAGGAATGGCTACACCTTC	CASSQDRGRNGYTF
TRBD1	TRBJ2-3	TRBV19	16	.	TGTGCCAGTAGTGTCCCGGGACAGGGGGGGAGGTCTACGCAGTATTTT	CASSVPGQGGRSTQYF
.	TRBJ2-2	TRBV5-1	18	once	TGCGCCAGCAGCTTCTATGTTAGTGGCCTAGGGAACACCGGGGAGCTGTTTTTT	CASSFYVSGLGNTGELFF
TRBD1	TRBJ2-3	TRBV15	15	once	TGTGCCACCAGCAGAGTAGTCAGGGGGACAGATACGCAGTATTTT	CATSRVVRGTDTQYF
.	TRBJ1-1	TRBV9	15	.	TGTGCCAGCAGCCCCCACCTAACGGGGAACACTGAAGCTTTCTTT	CASSPHLTGNTEAFF
.	TRBJ2-5	TRBV18	16	.	TGTGCCAGCTCACCACCGATTCTAACTTTCCAAGAGACCCAGTACTTC	CASSPPILTFQETQYF
.	TRBJ2-2	TRBV4-3	17	.	TGCGCCAGCAGCCAAGAAGGCAGCGCCTCGAACACCGGGGAGCTGTTTTTT	CASSQEGSASNTGELFF